This T cell receptor beta chain comes out of a study of blood T cell repertoires in COVID-19. The CDR3 extends over 14 amino acids. Germline CDR1 reads KGHSH; CDR2 reads LQKENI. Trimming took 3 bases from V and 6 from J; bases not matched to a gene: 5. This clone occurred once. This table comes from immunoSEQ multiplex PCR, and its TCRdb copy is limited to in-frame clones, with some not included. The sample contains around 340,000 clones, almost 90% of which appear only once. Participants in the exposed group had met a COVID-19 case in the 2 weeks before joining the study. Source material: PBMCs or T cells enriched from blood (not recorded which). The chain couples TRBV18 to TRBJ2-1; TRBD1 matches 7 bases. The TCR sequence derives from a woman aged 25 to 39 who had been exposed to COVID-19. In DNA, the CDR3 is TGTGCCAGCTCACCCTCGACAGGGATCAATGAGCAGTTCTTC. Residues: CASSPSTGINEQFF.